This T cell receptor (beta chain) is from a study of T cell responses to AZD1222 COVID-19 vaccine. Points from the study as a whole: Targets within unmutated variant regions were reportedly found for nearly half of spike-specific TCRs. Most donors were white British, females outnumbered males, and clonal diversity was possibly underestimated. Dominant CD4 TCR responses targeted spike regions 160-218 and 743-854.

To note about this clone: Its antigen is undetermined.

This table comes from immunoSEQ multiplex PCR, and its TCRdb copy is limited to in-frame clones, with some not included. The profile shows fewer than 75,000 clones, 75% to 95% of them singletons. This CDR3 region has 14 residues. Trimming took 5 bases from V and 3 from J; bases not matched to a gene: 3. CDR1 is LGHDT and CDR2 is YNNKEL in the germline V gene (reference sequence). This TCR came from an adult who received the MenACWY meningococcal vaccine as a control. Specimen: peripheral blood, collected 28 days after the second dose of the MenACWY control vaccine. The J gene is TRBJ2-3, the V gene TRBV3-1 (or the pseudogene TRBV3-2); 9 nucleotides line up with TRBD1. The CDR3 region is CASSYGTGTDTQYF. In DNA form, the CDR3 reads TGTGCCAGCAGCTACGGGACAGGGACAGATACGCAGTATTTT.